These 21 T cell receptor beta chains were all obtained from the same sample, sequenced in a study of shared clonotypes between healthy human individuals (dated by TCRdb to about 2020). Library preparation used the immunoSEQ multiplex PCR assay. TCRdb limited this immuneACCESS table to in-frame rearrangements with V and J called. A share of clones is missing; checked studies link under half to unresolved V genes, and the rest is unexplained. Across this sample there are about 380,000 clones, with approximately 97% seen only once. The ten largest clones represent approximately 0.3% of the sample. The specimen sequenced was memory CD8+ T cells sorted from blood. The cell subset or site label, as the study defines it: CD45RO+ cells pooled with CCR7-negative TemRA cells. The receptors come from a young man in good health.

V and J are TRBV7-8 and TRBJ2-3; TRBD2 matches 10 bases. Germline lookup yields CDR1 SGHVS and CDR2 FQNEAQ. With 4 bases clipped from V and 3 bases from J, the junction kept 7 bases outside the gene matches. The CDR3 length is 16 residues. DNA of the CDR3: TGTGCCAGCAGCTCCACTCTAGCGGGAGTGACAGATACGCAGTATTTT. Protein: CASSSTLAGVTDTQYF.

This clone was counted a single time. The V and J genes are TRBV6-1 and TRBJ2-5; 9 nucleotides agree with TRBD2. Per germline, CDR1 MNHNS and CDR2 SASEGT. V lost 3 bases to trimming and J lost 6 bases; unmatched junction nucleotides: 5. This CDR3 is 14 amino acids long. CDR3 in amino acids: CASSEGTSLKTQYF. CDR3 DNA: TGTGCCAGCAGTGAGGGGACTAGCTTGAAGACCCAGTACTTC.

The chain couples TRBV28 to TRBJ2-7; D might be TRBD1 (6 bases). The CDR3 covers 12 residues. Germline-derived CDR1 and CDR2 are MDHEN and SYDVKM. Between the trimmed V and J ends, which lost 6 bases and 11 bases, there was a span of 17 bases. CDR3 in amino acids: CASSPRGKWKYF. The CDR3 bases are TGTGCCAGCAGCCCAAGGGGGAAGTGGAAGTACTTC.

This chain uses TRBV10-2 with TRBJ2-3; 16 bases match TRBD2. The CDR3 length is 20 residues. With V trimmed by 8 bases and J by 0 bases, 14 bases remained unmatched. Per the germline V gene, CDR1 is WSHSY and CDR2 is SAAADI. Here the CDR3 DNA reads TGCGCCAGCTACCCAGCGGGACTAGCGGGAGGGGGGGCTAGCACAGATACGCAGTATTTT. It specifies CASYPAGLAGGGASTDTQYF.

V gene TRBV28 combines with J gene TRBJ2-7, with 16 nucleotides matching TRBD2. The J segment lost 0 bases and the V segment lost 5 bases, leaving 7 bases of the junction unmatched. CDR1 and CDR2 (germline): MDHEN, SYDVKM. This CDR3 has 18 residues. The CDR3 sequence is CASSGTSGRALFSYEQYF. CDR3 DNA: TGTGCCAGCAGTGGGACTAGCGGGAGGGCCCTGTTCTCCTACGAGCAGTACTTC.

The chain combines TRBV28 with TRBJ2-7, with 8 bases fitting TRBD2. This CDR3 has 15 amino acids. The germline V gene has CDR1 MDHEN and CDR2 SYDVKM. V was clipped by 7 bases and J by 4 bases; unmatched bases: 12. Written as DNA, the CDR3 is TGTGCCAGCACCCCCGGCGGGGGGCGATTATACGAGCAGTACTTC. As protein: CASTPGGGRLYEQYF.

This clone appeared a single time. The V and J genes are TRBV19 and TRBJ2-1, with 9 bases aligning to TRBD1. Germline lookup yields CDR1 LNHDA and CDR2 SQIVND (reference sequence). The CDR3 loop spans 15 amino acids. Losses at the gene ends were 4 bases for V and 5 bases for J; bases not matched to a gene: 6. CDR3 loop: CASSKAGTGNNEQFF. CDR3 DNA sequence: TGTGCCAGTAGTAAAGCCGGGACAGGGAACAATGAGCAGTTCTTC.

This chain joins TRBV10-1 and TRBJ2-1; 10 nucleotides align to TRBD2. The CDR3 is made up of 18 amino acids. From germline, CDR1 is WNHNN and CDR2 SYGVQD (reference sequence). J gave up 4 bases and V 0 bases, and 9 bases lay outside the gene matches. CDR3 sequence reads: CASSESRKAGGPYNEQFF. The CDR3 DNA reads TGCGCCAGCAGTGAGTCGAGAAAAGCGGGAGGGCCATACAATGAGCAGTTCTTC.

The rearrangement uses TRBV5-6 and TRBJ1-1, with a possible D match to TRBD1 (5 bases). CDR1 and CDR2 (germline): SGHDT, YYEEEE. The CDR3 sequence is 13 residues long. V was pared by 0 bases and J by 2 bases, with 5 bases between. This CDR3 reads CASSLGDNTEAFF. CDR3 in DNA: TGTGCCAGCAGCTTGGGGGACAACACTGAAGCTTTCTTT.

V gene TRBV7-8 combines with J gene TRBJ2-7; 14 bases line up with TRBD2. This CDR3 has 15 residues. Germline lookup yields CDR1 SGHVS and CDR2 FQNEAQ. V trimming: 5 bases; J trimming: 1 base; junction bases outside the gene matches: 1. In DNA, the CDR3 is TGTGCCAGCAGCCGACTAGCGGGAGGGTCCTACGAGCAGTACTTC. It translates to CASSRLAGGSYEQYF.

The rearrangement uses TRBV9 and TRBJ1-2; D may be TRBD1 (6 bases). The CDR3 totals 13 residues. V was cut by 0 bases and J by 4 bases, with 7 bases left in between. Germline V lookup: CDR1 SGDLS, CDR2 YYNGEE. CDR3 amino acids: CASSVGGAYGYTF. CDR3 DNA sequence: TGTGCCAGCAGCGTAGGGGGGGCCTATGGCTACACCTTC.

The table lists this clone with a count of one. The V gene is TRBV4-1, the J gene TRBJ2-2; 7 nucleotides line up with TRBD1. Germline trimming cut 1 base from V and 4 bases from J; bases unmatched to any gene: 9. Per the germline V gene, CDR1 is MGHRA and CDR2 is YSYEKL. The CDR3 extends over 17 amino acids. The CDR3 sequence: CASSQGPLTGLTGELFF. The CDR3 DNA follows: TGCGCCAGCAGCCAAGGGCCGCTGACAGGGCTCACCGGGGAGCTGTTTTTT.

The chain carries TRBV28 and TRBJ2-7, with TRBD2 as a possible D gene (6 bases). V lost 3 bases, J lost 3 bases, and 18 bases lay in between. The CDR3 length is 16 residues. CDR1 MDHEN and CDR2 SYDVKM come from the germline V gene. CDR3 sequence reads: CASSFRRDLKLYEQYF. The CDR3 DNA sequence: TGTGCCAGCAGTTTCCGGCGGGATCTAAAACTCTACGAGCAGTACTTC.

CDR3 loop: CASTKTGGPYNEQFF. The CDR3, as DNA: TGTGCCAGCACTAAGACAGGGGGGCCCTACAATGAGCAGTTCTTC. The chain recombines TRBV19 with TRBJ2-1; 9 positions agree with TRBD1. The CDR3 has 15 amino acids. The V gene's germline CDR1 is LNHDA and CDR2 SQIVND (reference sequence). J gave up 2 bases and V 9 bases, and 8 bases lay outside the gene matches.

Only one count was recorded for this clone. The V call is TRBV5-4, the J call TRBJ2-2; D call uncertain. The germline V gene encodes CDR1 SGHNT and CDR2 YYREEE (reference sequence). The CDR3 has 16 residues. V lost 1 base to trimming and J lost 1 base, with 11 bases between them. The CDR3 protein is CASSLLVGRNTGELFF. CDR3 DNA: TGTGCCAGCAGCTTGCTCGTAGGAAGGAACACCGGGGAGCTGTTTTTT.

This chain links TRBV7-2 with TRBJ2-7; possibly TRBD2 for D (7 bases). Trimming shortened V by 2 bases and J by 2 bases, and 13 bases separated the two germline ends. CDR1 and CDR2 (germline): SGHTA, FQGNSA. This CDR3 comprises 15 residues. This chain's CDR3 is CASSLRGGGPYEQYF. The CDR3 DNA sequence: TGTGCCAGCAGCTTAAGGGGGGGCGGCCCCTACGAGCAGTACTTC.

The chain has TRBV11-3 and TRBJ2-3, with 10 positions matching TRBD2. Looked up from germline, CDR1 is SGHNT and CDR2 is YENEEA. V was pared by 5 bases and J by 3 bases, with 8 bases of the junction left unmatched. The CDR3 is made up of 16 amino acids. CDR3 residues: CASSLGQREGTDTQYF. The CDR3 DNA follows: TGTGCCAGCAGCCTAGGCCAGCGGGAGGGAACAGATACGCAGTATTTT.

The rearrangement joins TRBV7-2 to TRBJ2-6, with D hard to call. This CDR3 spans 17 amino acids. V dropped 1 base and J dropped 2 bases, with 12 bases sitting between them. Germline V lookup: CDR1 SGHTA, CDR2 FQGNSA. The CDR3 sequence: CASSLVWVAAGANVLTF. CDR3 nucleotide sequence: TGTGCCAGCAGCTTAGTTTGGGTGGCAGCTGGGGCCAACGTCCTGACTTTC. Full variable domain (outside the CDR3, taken from reference TRBV7-2 and TRBJ2-6): GAGVSQSPSNKVTEKGKDVELRCDPISGHTALYWYRQSLGQGLEFLIYFQGNSAPDKSGLPSDRFSAERTGGSVSTLTIQRTQQEDSAVYLCASSLVWVAAGANVLTFGAGSRLTVL.

V gene TRBV5-4 combines with J gene TRBJ2-1; the D gene is possibly TRBD2 (5 bases). Trimming stripped 4 bases from V and 7 bases from J, with 15 bases between. Germline V gives CDR1 SGHNT, CDR2 YYREEE (reference sequence). This CDR3 contains 14 residues. This chain's CDR3 is CASSLGSPGNEQFF. CDR3 DNA: TGTGCCAGCAGCCTCGGGTCCCCGGGAAATGAGCAGTTCTTC.

Only one count was recorded for this clone. Here the CDR3 reads CASSLEVGTDTQYF. The CDR3 nucleotides read TGTGCCAGCAGCTTAGAGGTGGGAACAGATACGCAGTATTTT. The chain uses TRBV11-2 and TRBJ2-3; no firm D call. The V end lost 0 bases, the J end lost 3 bases, and 7 bases lay between the germline ends. The CDR3 spans 14 residues. Per the germline V gene, CDR1 is SGHAT and CDR2 is FQNNGV.

The V gene is TRBV4-1, the J gene TRBJ2-6; perhaps TRBD1 as D (6 bases). The CDR3 sequence is 16 residues long. Trimming took 4 bases from V and 0 from J, leaving 10 bases between them. Germline V lookup: CDR1 MGHRA, CDR2 YSYEKL. CDR3 sequence (DNA): TGCGCCAGCAGCCGGGCACAGGGCTCTGGGGCCAACGTCCTGACTTTC. Protein sequence: CASSRAQGSGANVLTF.